This record looks at one T cell receptor (beta chain) sequence and its context. Antigen specificity is unknown. This record belongs to a study of long-term antiretroviral therapy in people with HIV. Study results and limitations: Controls had broader CDR3 length ranges than HIV repertoires did.

This CDR3 spans 15 amino acids. Looked up from germline, CDR1 is SGHNT and CDR2 is YYREEE (reference sequence). After removal of 0 bases from V and 5 bases from J, the junction contained 5 bases not matched to a gene. Survey-level resolution applied to immunoSEQ assay v3.0. The sequencing target was about 35,000-55,000 T-cell genomes per sample. TCRdb keeps only in-frame clones here, not all; method: immunoSEQ multiplex PCR. The sample lists about 17,000 clones; roughly 78% were seen once. This TCR was recovered from a man in his thirties or forties with HIV. The starting material was unsorted PBMCs, obtained at the start of antiretroviral therapy. This rearrangement joins TRBV5-4 to TRBJ2-5; TRBD2 matches 9 bases. As DNA, the CDR3 is TGTGCCAGCAGCTTGGGGGGCGGGACTAGCGAGACCCAGTACTTC. It specifies CASSLGGGTSETQYF.